The 8 T cell receptor beta chains in this list originate from one sample, sequenced in a study of Ad26.COV2.S vaccination and SARS-CoV-2 variants. Noted treatment: 15 to 20 received Ad26.COV2.S at low or high dose, single or two shots; roughly 5 received placebo; per-sample allocation not given. Each sample was drawn 63 days after the first injection (of vaccine or placebo). Sequencing used immunoSEQ multiplex PCR; TCRdb keeps in-frame clones, though not all of them. The table shows 300,000 to 500,000 clones, with around nine tenths occurring only once. Sequencing used peripheral blood, obtained in a trial of Ad26.COV2.S vaccine versus placebo. These receptors came from a person aged 18-65 years who received the Ad26.COV2.S COVID-19 vaccine or a placebo.

The J gene is TRBJ1-2, the V gene TRBV27; tentatively, D is TRBD1 (5 bases). Germline assignment: CDR1 MNHEY and CDR2 SMNVEV (reference sequence). V lost 6 bases and J lost 4, with 12 bases in between. This CDR3 contains 13 residues. CDR3 residues: CASRPGISYGYTF. The CDR3 nucleotides are TGTGCCAGCAGACCAGGGATAAGCTATGGCTACACCTTC.

This clone was seen only once. This chain uses TRBV19 with TRBJ2-2; 9 bases line up with TRBD2. Germline V lookup: CDR1 LNHDA, CDR2 SQIVND (reference sequence). This CDR3 has 15 residues. V shed 6 bases, J shed 4 bases, and the junction held 6 bases outside the gene matches. The CDR3 reads CASSLGLASTGELFF. CDR3 DNA sequence: TGTGCCAGTAGCCTTGGACTAGCGAGCACCGGGGAGCTGTTTTTT.

This clone has just one count. CDR3: CASSPIPGQGGEQFF. The CDR3, as DNA: TGCGCCAGCAGCCCTATACCGGGACAGGGGGGCGAGCAGTTCTTC. The gene calls are TRBV5-1 and TRBJ2-1; 11 bases are shared with TRBD1. The V and J ends lost 4 bases and 10 bases, in that order; junction bases with no gene match: 10. The CDR3 has 15 residues. The germline gives CDR1 SGHRS, CDR2 YFSETQ.

This chain joins TRBV12-2 and TRBJ2-5; the table's D call of TRBD2 was not tested on the DNA. TRBV12-2 has pseudogene status. The CDR3 has 17 residues. CDR3 protein: CASRLVRAGVYQETQYF. The CDR3 DNA is TGTGCAAGTCGCTTAGTTCGAGCGGGGGTGTACCAAGAGACCCAGTACTTC.

The chain is built from TRBV4-2 and TRBJ2-5; D is unclear. This CDR3 has 14 amino acids. Germline-derived CDR1 and CDR2 are LGHNA and YNFKEQ. Trimming cost V 2 bases and J 4 bases, with 11 bases left between them. For the CDR3, the DNA is TGTGCCAGCAGCCAATCTTGGTTGGGAGAGACCCAGTACTTC. This sequence encodes CASSQSWLGETQYF.

The chain uses TRBV2 and TRBJ1-1; a possible D gene is TRBD1 (5 bases). CDR1 SNHLY and CDR2 FYNNEI come from the germline V gene. The CDR3 contains 15 residues. V was trimmed by 4 bases and J by 1 base, leaving 13 bases between them. The CDR3 is CASSGPGLQNTEAFF. The CDR3 bases are TGTGCCAGCAGTGGGCCGGGACTTCAGAACACTGAAGCTTTCTTT.

The chain employs TRBV6-5 and TRBJ2-3, with 7 bases fitting TRBD1. The CDR3 runs 14 residues. Germline trimming cut 5 bases from V and 5 bases from J; bases unmatched to any gene: 7. The V gene's germline CDR1 is MNHEY and CDR2 SVGAGI. The CDR3 is CASSKSRDRDTQYF. The CDR3 DNA sequence: TGTGCCAGCAGTAAAAGCCGGGACAGAGATACGCAGTATTTT.

This sequence joins TRBV10-3 and TRBJ1-1; D ambiguous. V was clipped by 6 bases and J by 1 base, with 9 bases between them. The CDR3 spans 13 residues. Germline CDR1 reads ENHRY; CDR2 reads SYGVKD. The chain's CDR3 is CAIRTRQNTEAFF. CDR3 DNA: TGTGCCATCAGGACCAGACAGAACACTGAAGCTTTCTTT.